A selection of T cell receptor beta chains follows, all from one sample in a study of T cells in Graves' hyperthyroidism and ophthalmopathy. TCRdb re-analysed the multiplex PCR reads in MiXCR, keeping a single row per CDR3 protein. Counted here are roughly 500,000 distinct CDR3 sequences, roughly a quarter occurring once; the ten biggest clones make up over 9%. The specimen was blood. The origin of the receptors is a woman younger than 45 with Graves' ophthalmopathy. CDR3s include the opening cysteine and the closing phenylalanine or tryptophan. Fields, in order: CDR3 protein, CDR3 DNA, D gene, V gene, J gene, clone size. D genes are given only for firm matches. Rows may omit the clone size; those that give it use once, few, many or a size class.

CANPLAGGLEQYF	TGTGCCAACCCCCTAGCGGGGGGACTCGAGCAGTACTTC	TRBD2	TRBV6-2/TRBV6-3	TRBJ2-7	-
CASSSGSNHSPF	TGTGCCAGCAGCTCCGGGAGCAACCATTCGCCTTTT	-	TRBV7-8	TRBJ2-3	few
CAKNRDRQLVEQYF	TGTGCCAAAAACCGGGACCGGCAACTGGTCGAGCAGTACTTC	-	TRBV27	TRBJ2-7	-
CASSETPDRAYEQYF	TGTGCCAGCAGTGAAACGCCTGACAGGGCTTACGAGCAGTACTTC	TRBD1	TRBV2	TRBJ2-7	many
CASSHRLKETQYF	TGTGCCAGCAGCCACAGGTTAAAAGAGACCCAGTACTTC	-	TRBV5-6	TRBJ2-5	-
CVCSEKIVTGNYEQYF	TGTGTCTGCAGTGAAAAGATAGTGACAGGGAACTACGAGCAGTACTTC	TRBD1	TRBV10-2	TRBJ2-7	-
CASGLEDEAFF	TGTGCTAGTGGGCTAGAGGATGAAGCTTTCTTT	-	TRBV12-5	TRBJ1-1	-
CASTWDWQETQYF	TGTGCCAGCACCTGGGACTGGCAAGAGACCCAGTACTTC	-	TRBV7-9	TRBJ2-5	many
CASGARDRDYGYTF	TGTGCCAGCGGCGCTCGGGACAGGGACTATGGCTACACCTTC	TRBD1	TRBV6-1	TRBJ1-2	many
CAWSGNPPSNQPQHF	TGTGCCTGGAGTGGGAACCCTCCGAGCAATCAGCCCCAGCATTTT	-	TRBV30	TRBJ1-5	-